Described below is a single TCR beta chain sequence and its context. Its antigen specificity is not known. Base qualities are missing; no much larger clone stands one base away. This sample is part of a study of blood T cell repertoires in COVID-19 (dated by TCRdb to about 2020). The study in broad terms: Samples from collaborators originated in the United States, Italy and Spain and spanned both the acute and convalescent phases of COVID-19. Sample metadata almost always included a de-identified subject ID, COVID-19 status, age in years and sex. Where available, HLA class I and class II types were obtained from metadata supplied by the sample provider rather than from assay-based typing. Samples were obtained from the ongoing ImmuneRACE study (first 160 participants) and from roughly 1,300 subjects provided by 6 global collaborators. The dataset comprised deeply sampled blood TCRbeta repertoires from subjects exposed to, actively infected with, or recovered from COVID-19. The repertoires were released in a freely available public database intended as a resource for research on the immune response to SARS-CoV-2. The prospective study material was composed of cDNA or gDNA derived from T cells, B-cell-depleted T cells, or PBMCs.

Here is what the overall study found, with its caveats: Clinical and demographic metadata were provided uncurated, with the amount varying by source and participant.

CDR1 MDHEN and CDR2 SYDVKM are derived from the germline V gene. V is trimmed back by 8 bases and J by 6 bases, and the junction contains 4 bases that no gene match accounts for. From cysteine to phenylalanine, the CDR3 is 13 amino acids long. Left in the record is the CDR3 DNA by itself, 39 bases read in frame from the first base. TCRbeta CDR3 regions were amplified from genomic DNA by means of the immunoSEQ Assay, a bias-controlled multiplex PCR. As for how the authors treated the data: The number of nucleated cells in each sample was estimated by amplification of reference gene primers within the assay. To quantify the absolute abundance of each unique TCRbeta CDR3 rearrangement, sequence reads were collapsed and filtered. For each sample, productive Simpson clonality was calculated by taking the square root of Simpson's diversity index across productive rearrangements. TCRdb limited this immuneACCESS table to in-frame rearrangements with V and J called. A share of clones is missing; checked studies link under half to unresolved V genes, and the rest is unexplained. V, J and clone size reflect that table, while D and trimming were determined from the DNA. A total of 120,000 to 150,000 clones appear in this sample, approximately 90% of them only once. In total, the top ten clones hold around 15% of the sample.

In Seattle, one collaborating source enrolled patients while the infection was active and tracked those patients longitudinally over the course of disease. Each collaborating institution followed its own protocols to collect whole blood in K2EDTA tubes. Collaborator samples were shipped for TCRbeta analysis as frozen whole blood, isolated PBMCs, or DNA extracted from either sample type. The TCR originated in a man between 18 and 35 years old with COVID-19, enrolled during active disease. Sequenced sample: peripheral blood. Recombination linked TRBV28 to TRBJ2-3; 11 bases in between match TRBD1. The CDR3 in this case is CASRTGGRDTQYF. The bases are TGTGCCAGCCGGACAGGGGGCAGGGATACGCAGTATTTT.